A single sample gave rise to the 3 T cell receptor beta chains below, sequenced in a study of T cells expressing NK-cell markers. TCRdb reprocessed the 5' RACE reads and keeps a single row for each CDR3 protein, giving no DNA. In total, the table holds 250,000 to 300,000 distinct CDR3 sequences. The specimen was blood T cells: a sorted CD56 or NKG2C T cell subset, CD4+ or CD8+ T cells, or bulk PBMC T cells (not recorded which). Every receptor here comes from a woman aged 18-70 years in good health.

This chain joins TRBV30 and TRBJ2-7; without DNA, the TCRdb call of TRBD2 cannot be checked. The CDR3 has 18 amino acids. Germline values: CDR1 GTSNPN, CDR2 SVGIG (reference sequence). CDR3 residues: CAWSPTSLGAGDVYEQYF.

The chain employs TRBV6-4 and TRBJ2-1; there is no DNA to check the TCRdb D call of TRBD2. CDR3 length: 16 residues. Germline V gene data show CDR1 as MRHNA and CDR2 as SNTAGT. This CDR3 is CASSDSLAGGHLEQFF.

The gene calls are TRBV19 and TRBJ2-3; TCRdb's D call, TRBD1, is unchecked because there is no DNA. The CDR3 is made up of 17 amino acids. The germline CDR1 and CDR2 sequences are LNHDA and SQIVND (reference sequence). The CDR3 region is CASSMRSGRVGTDTQYF.